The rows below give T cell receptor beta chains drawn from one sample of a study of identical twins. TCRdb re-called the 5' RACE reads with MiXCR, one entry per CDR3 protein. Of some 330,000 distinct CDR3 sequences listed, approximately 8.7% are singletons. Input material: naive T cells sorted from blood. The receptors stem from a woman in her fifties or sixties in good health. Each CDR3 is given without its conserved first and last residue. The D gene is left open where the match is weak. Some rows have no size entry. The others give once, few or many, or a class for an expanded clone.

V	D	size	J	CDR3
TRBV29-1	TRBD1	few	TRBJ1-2	SVDGTGPHGYT
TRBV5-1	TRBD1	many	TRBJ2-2	ASSFYPGQGPNTGELF
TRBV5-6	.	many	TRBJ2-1	ASSKGGDLYNEQF
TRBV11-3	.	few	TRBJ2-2	ASSSQGENTGELF
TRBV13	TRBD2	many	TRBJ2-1	ASSLGGTSGREQF
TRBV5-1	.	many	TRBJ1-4	ASSLAQATNEKLF
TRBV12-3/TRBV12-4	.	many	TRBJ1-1	ASSFGQGLNTEAF
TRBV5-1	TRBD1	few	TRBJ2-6	ASNMQGATGANVLT
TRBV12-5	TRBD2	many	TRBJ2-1	ASGPLEWREGGEQF
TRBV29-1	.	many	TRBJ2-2	SALGTVANTGELF
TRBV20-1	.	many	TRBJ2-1	SARSVFEQF
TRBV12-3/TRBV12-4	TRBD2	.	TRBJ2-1	ASRPSGLYNEQF
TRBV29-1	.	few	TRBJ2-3	SVADRPTDTQY
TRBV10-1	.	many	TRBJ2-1	ASSDFGLYNEQF
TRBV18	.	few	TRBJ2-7	ASSPKRSGGSSYEQY
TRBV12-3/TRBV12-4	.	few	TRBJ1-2	ASSLAQGANYGYT
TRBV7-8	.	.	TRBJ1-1	ASSPQPDSLNTEAF
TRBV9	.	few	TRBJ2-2	ASSGYGTANTGELF
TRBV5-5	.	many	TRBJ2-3	ASSPVGWTTDTQY
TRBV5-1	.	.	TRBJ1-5	ASSLDGDGNQPQH
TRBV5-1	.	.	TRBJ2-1	ASSLARSNEQF
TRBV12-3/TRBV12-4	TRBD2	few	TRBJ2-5	ASRLTGGEETQY
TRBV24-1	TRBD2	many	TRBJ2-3	ATSDPPGLAGATDTQY
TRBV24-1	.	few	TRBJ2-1	ATSDLGGRSSYNEQF
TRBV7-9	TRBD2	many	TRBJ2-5	ASSFGLARETQY
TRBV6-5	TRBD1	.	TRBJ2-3	ASSLGQGVGTDTQY
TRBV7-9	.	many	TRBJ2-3	ASSRSTDTQY
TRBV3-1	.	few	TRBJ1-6	ASRFGGSYNSPLH
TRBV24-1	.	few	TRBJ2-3	ATSDSSTDTQY
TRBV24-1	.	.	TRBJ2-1	ATNTATNNEQF
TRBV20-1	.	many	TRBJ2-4	SARAAAAKNIQY
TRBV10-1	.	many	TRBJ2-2	ASREAGDTGELF
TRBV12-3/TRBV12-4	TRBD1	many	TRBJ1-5	ASSLRGQVMNQPQH
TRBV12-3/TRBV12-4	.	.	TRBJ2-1	ASSLARGRVNEQF
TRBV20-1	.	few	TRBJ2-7	SAPRSYSGEQY
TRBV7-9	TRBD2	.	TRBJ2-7	ASSAGGYYEQY
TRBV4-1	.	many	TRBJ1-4	ASSQDSGTVNEKLF
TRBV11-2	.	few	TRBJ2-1	ASSANKGFQF
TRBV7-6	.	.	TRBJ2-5	ASSLLTGESETQY
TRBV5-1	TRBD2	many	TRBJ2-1	ASSLLIAGAEQF
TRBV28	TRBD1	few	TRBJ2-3	ASSYRGLSDDTQY
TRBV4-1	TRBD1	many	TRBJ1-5	ASSQDQGDRAQVGPQH
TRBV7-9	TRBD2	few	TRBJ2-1	ASSPEAGTSGTTEQF
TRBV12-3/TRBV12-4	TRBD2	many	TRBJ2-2	ASTRGRTGELF
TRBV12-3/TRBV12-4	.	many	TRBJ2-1	ASTPRVNEQF
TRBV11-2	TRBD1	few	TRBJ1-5	ASSLGNQGANQPQH
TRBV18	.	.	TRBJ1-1	ASSLQGSNTEAF
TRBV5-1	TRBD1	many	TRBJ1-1	ASSRKGARSMNTEAF
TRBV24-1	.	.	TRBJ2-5	ATSDLEPLGTQY
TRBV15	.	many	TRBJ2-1	ATSGGYNEQF
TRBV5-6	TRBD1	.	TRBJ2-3	ASSPGQGWTDTQY